Sequencing of this T cell receptor (beta chain) was carried out in a study of blood T cell repertoires in COVID-19 (dated by TCRdb to the early 2020s). About the full investigation: Samples covering the acute and convalescent phases of COVID-19 were provided by collaborators in the United States, Italy and Spain. Samples were obtained from the ongoing ImmuneRACE study (first 160 participants) and from approximately 1,200 subjects provided by 6 global collaborators. The sample metadata nearly always contained a de-identified subject ID, COVID-19 status, age in years and sex. A freely available public database, intended as a resource for researchers studying the immune response to SARS-CoV-2, is where the repertoires were released. Where available, HLA class I and class II types were taken from metadata supplied by the sample provider and were not determined by assay-based typing. The material from the prospective study consisted of cDNA or gDNA derived from T cells, B-cell-depleted T cells, or PBMCs. The dataset comprised deeply sampled blood TCRbeta repertoires from subjects exposed to, actively infected with, or recovered from COVID-19.

Collaborating institutions collected whole blood in K2EDTA tubes following their own protocols. For TCRbeta analysis, collaborators shipped samples in one of three forms: frozen whole blood, isolated PBMCs, or DNA extracted from either of those sample types. General conclusions and limits of the study: Clinical and demographic metadata were provided uncurated, with the amount varying by source and participant.

Trimming takes 1 base from V and 5 bases from J, and the germline ends sit 17 bases apart. Reading from cysteine to phenylalanine, the CDR3 counts 16 amino acids. Just the 48-base CDR3 DNA is kept, in frame starting at base 1. The germline V gene provides CDR1 LGHNA and CDR2 YNFKEQ. Note on this clone: Its cognate antigen has yet to be identified. No quality values exist for individual bases; no much larger clone is one base distant.

TCRbeta CDR3 regions were amplified from genomic DNA using the immunoSEQ Assay, a bias-controlled multiplex PCR. On the study's bioinformatics: Within the assay, amplification of reference gene primers was used to estimate how many nucleated cells each sample contained. Sequence reads were collapsed and filtered to measure the absolute abundance of every unique TCRbeta CDR3 rearrangement. Productive Simpson clonality was computed per sample as the square root of Simpson's diversity index over productive rearrangements. In TCRdb, the immuneACCESS table is reduced to in-frame sequences with V and J assigned. These tables do not hold every clone; where another copy was compared, an unresolved V gene accounts for under half, and the others remain unexplained. The DNA gave D and trimming, while V, J and clone size come from that table. The sample table contains 30,000 to 45,000 clones; only one count was recorded for 88% of them. The ten largest clonotypes hold 4.9% of the sample.

Input material: peripheral blood. This receptor chain uses TRBV4-2 and TRBJ2-5, with no confident D gene call. The receptor was derived from a woman in her 70s with active COVID-19. The CDR3 corresponds to CASSQGPEMSGETQYF. The base sequence is TGTGCCAGCAGCCAAGGCCCCGAGATGTCCGGGGAGACCCAGTACTTC.